Below, 29 T cell receptor beta chains from the same sample are listed, as sequenced in a study of blood T cell repertoires in COVID-19. The data were produced by immunoSEQ multiplex PCR, yet TCRdb's version contains in-frame clones alone and is incomplete. The top ten hold under 4.5% of the sample, which has roughly 150,000 clones, around 90% seen once. The sequenced sample consisted of PBMCs or T cells enriched from blood (not recorded which). These receptors all come from a woman aged 40 to 50 who had been exposed to COVID-19.

The chain uses TRBV2 and TRBJ2-1, with 13 bases fitting TRBD2. This CDR3 region has 15 residues. Germline-derived CDR1 and CDR2 are SNHLY and FYNNEI. The trim removed 6 bases at V and 5 bases at J, leaving 4 bases unmatched. The CDR3 is CASRGGTSGNNEQFF. Here the CDR3 DNA reads TGTGCCAGCAGGGGGGGGACTAGCGGGAACAATGAGCAGTTCTTC.

The chain joins TRBV7-9 to TRBJ1-3, with a possible D match to TRBD1 (5 bases). V lost 4 bases, J lost 0 bases, and 16 bases lay in between. CDR1 and CDR2 (germline): SEHNR, FQNEAQ (reference sequence). This CDR3 region has 17 residues. This chain's CDR3 is CASSSTTLGGSGNTIYF. The CDR3 bases are TGTGCCAGCAGCTCAACTACATTGGGGGGCTCTGGAAACACCATATATTTT. The full variable domain, its missing parts supplied by reference TRBV7-9 and TRBJ1-3, is DTGVSQNPRHKITKRGQNVTFRCDPISEHNRLYWYRQTLGQGPEFLTYFQNEAQLEKSRLLSDRFSAERPKGSFSTLEIQRTEQGDSAMYLCASSSTTLGGSGNTIYFGEGSWLTVV.

The chain has TRBV4-1 and TRBJ2-1; D gene ambiguous. The CDR3 covers 16 residues. The germline V and J ends were trimmed by 1 base and 4 bases, with 14 bases remaining between them. Looked up from germline, CDR1 is MGHRA and CDR2 is YSYEKL. The CDR3 protein is CASSQVGLRIYNEQFF. The CDR3 coding sequence is TGCGCCAGCAGCCAAGTGGGTTTGAGGATATACAATGAGCAGTTCTTC.

The chain links TRBV19 to TRBJ2-2; TRBD2 might be the D (6 bases). V lost 4 bases and J lost 6, with 12 bases in between. This CDR3 has 14 residues. CDR1 is LNHDA, CDR2 SQIVND, per germline (reference sequence). The CDR3 bases are TGTGCCAGTAGTAGGGCCGGGAGCCCCGGGGAGCTGTTTTTT. Translated: CASSRAGSPGELFF. The full variable domain, its missing parts supplied by reference TRBV19 and TRBJ2-2, is DGGITQSPKYLFRKEGQNVTLSCEQNLNHDAMYWYRQDPGQGLRLIYYSQIVNDFQKGDIAEGYSVSREKKESFPLTVTSAQKNPTAFYLCASSRAGSPGELFFGEGSRLTVL.

CDR3 loop: CASSFGQGAEAFF. The DNA for the CDR3 is TGTGCCAGCAGCTTCGGACAGGGCGCTGAAGCTTTCTTT. The gene calls are TRBV12-3 or TRBV12-4 and TRBJ1-1; TRBD1 matches 8 bases. Trimming at V came to 6 bases and at J to 6 bases, leaving 6 bases not matched to a gene. The CDR3 spans 13 residues.

The chain combines TRBV19 with TRBJ2-1; the match to TRBD2 covers 8 bases. CDR3 length equals 14 residues. J lost 7 bases, V lost 4 bases, and 6 bases had no gene match. Germline CDR1 is LNHDA and CDR2 is SQIVND (reference sequence). This CDR3 reads CASSNPGTRNEQFF. The CDR3 DNA reads TGTGCCAGTAGTAATCCCGGGACTAGAAATGAGCAGTTCTTC.

The chain combines TRBV6-1 with TRBJ1-5; D gene uncertain. Trimming removed 0 bases from V and 5 bases from J, with 8 bases in between. This CDR3 contains 14 residues. Germline assignment: CDR1 MNHNS and CDR2 SASEGT. This chain's CDR3 is CASSEASLYQPQHF. CDR3 in DNA: TGTGCCAGCAGTGAAGCGTCCCTCTATCAGCCCCAGCATTTT.

V and J are TRBV19 and TRBJ1-3; 9 bases are a match to TRBD1. V trimming: 4 bases; J trimming: 2 bases; junction bases outside the gene matches: 6. The CDR3 is 16 amino acids. Germline V gene sequence: CDR1 LNHDA, CDR2 SQIVND (reference sequence). CDR3 protein: CASSTGTGTTGNTIYF. The DNA of the CDR3 is TGTGCCAGTAGTACCGGGACAGGGACGACTGGAAACACCATATATTTT. Supplemented by reference TRBV19 and TRBJ1-3, the full variable domain reads DGGITQSPKYLFRKEGQNVTLSCEQNLNHDAMYWYRQDPGQGLRLIYYSQIVNDFQKGDIAEGYSVSREKKESFPLTVTSAQKNPTAFYLCASSTGTGTTGNTIYFGEGSWLTVV.

The rearrangement uses TRBV28 and TRBJ1-6, with D perhaps matching TRBD1 (6 bases). Germline V gene sequence: CDR1 MDHEN, CDR2 SYDVKM. With 7 bases removed from V and 7 bases from J, the gap between germline ends came to 11 bases. The CDR3 is 13 residues long. The CDR3, as DNA: TGTGCCAGCACGACAGGTCCCAATTCACCCCTCCACTTT. It translates to CASTTGPNSPLHF.

The chain combines TRBV19 with TRBJ2-1; 7 bases map to TRBD1. The CDR3 has 14 residues. CDR1 is LNHDA, CDR2 SQIVND, per germline (reference sequence). After removal of 10 bases from V and 2 bases from J, the junction contained 8 bases not matched to a gene. The CDR3 bases are TGTGCCACCCGAGAGGGGGCCACCTACAATGAGCAGTTCTTC. It yields the protein CATREGATYNEQFF.

V and J are TRBV29-1 and TRBJ1-2; the match to TRBD1 covers 9 bases. The CDR3 is made up of 14 amino acids. With V trimmed by 7 bases and J by 7 bases, 13 bases remained unmatched. Looked up from germline, CDR1 is SQVTM and CDR2 is ANQGSEA. CDR3 nucleotide sequence: TGCAGCGCCCCCCTCCGGGGACAGGGCGGTGGCTACACCTTC. It encodes CSAPLRGQGGGYTF.

This chain uses TRBV2 with TRBJ1-2; 8 positions agree with TRBD1. The germline CDR1 and CDR2 sequences are SNHLY and FYNNEI. This CDR3 is built from 14 residues. The V gene end was trimmed by 3 bases and the J gene end by 2 bases; junction bases not matched to a gene: 2. CDR3 nucleotides: TGTGCCAGCAGTGAGGGGACAGGAAACTATGGCTACACCTTC. Its protein product is CASSEGTGNYGYTF. Based on the CDR3 plus reference TRBV2 and TRBJ1-2, the full variable domain is EPEVTQTPSHQVTQMGQEVILRCVPISNHLYFYWYRQILGQKVEFLVSFYNNEISEKSEIFDDQFSVERPDGSNFTLKIRSTKLEDSAMYFCASSEGTGNYGYTFGSGTRLTVV.

This sequence joins TRBV28 and TRBJ2-4; TRBD1 aligns across 7 bases. Germline CDR1 and CDR2: MDHEN and SYDVKM. This CDR3 is 15 amino acids long. V was pared by 7 bases and J by 0 bases, with 6 bases of the junction left unmatched. As DNA, the CDR3 is TGTGCCAGCAAAGGGACAGATTTAGCCAAAAACATTCAGTACTTC. Translated, it gives CASKGTDLAKNIQYF. Variable domain in full (rest from reference TRBV28 and TRBJ2-4): DVKVTQSSRYLVKRTGEKVFLECVQDMDHENMFWYRQDPGLGLRLIYFSYDVKMKEKGDIPEGYSVSREKKERFSLILESASTNQTSMYLCASKGTDLAKNIQYFGAGTRLSVL.

This clone was seen a single time. The genes are TRBV19 and TRBJ2-3; 8 bases fit TRBD1. Unmatched junction bases numbered 4, after V lost 1 base and J lost 1 base. CDR1 is LNHDA, CDR2 SQIVND, per germline (reference sequence). The CDR3 sequence is 16 residues long. This chain's CDR3 is CASSIGPGQGTDTQYF. The DNA of the CDR3 is TGTGCCAGTAGTATAGGACCGGGACAGGGCACAGATACGCAGTATTTT.

This clone was detected once. The rearrangement uses TRBV3-1 (or the pseudogene TRBV3-2) and TRBJ2-5, with D perhaps matching TRBD2 (6 bases). The germline V and J ends were trimmed by 4 bases and 4 bases, with 13 bases remaining between them. The CDR3 covers 14 residues. CDR1 LGHDT and CDR2 YNNKEL come from the germline V gene (reference sequence). CDR3 loop: CASSLRDSGETQYF. For the CDR3, the DNA is TGTGCCAGCAGCCTCCGGGACTCCGGAGAGACCCAGTACTTC.

This clone came up a few times. The V gene is TRBV5-1, the J gene TRBJ2-3, with D possibly matching TRBD2 (6 bases). This CDR3 has 15 amino acids. Trimming took 3 bases from V and 0 from J, leaving 11 bases between them. The V gene's germline CDR1 is SGHRS and CDR2 YFSETQ. The CDR3 is CASSSPSASTDTQYF. CDR3 DNA sequence: TGCGCCAGCAGCTCCCCTAGCGCGAGCACAGATACGCAGTATTTT. The full variable domain, completed using reference TRBV5-1 and TRBJ2-3, is KAGVTQTPRYLIKTRGQQVTLSCSPISGHRSVSWYQQTPGQGLQFLFEYFSETQRNKGNFPGRFSGRQFSNSRSEMNVSTLELGDSALYLCASSSPSASTDTQYFGPGTRLTVL.

The gene calls are TRBV10-1 and TRBJ1-3; a weak D match, TRBD1 (5 bases). Germline CDR1 WNHNN, CDR2 SYGVQD (reference sequence). V was trimmed by 5 bases and J by 8 bases, leaving 13 bases between them. The CDR3 contains 13 residues. The DNA for the CDR3 is TGCGCCAGCAGTAAGACAGTAGGAGACACCATATATTTT. It encodes CASSKTVGDTIYF.

This clone was detected a few times. V is TRBV4-1 and J is TRBJ2-7; 9 bases fit TRBD2. V shed 4 bases and J 4 bases; nucleotides not matched to a gene: 5. This CDR3 comprises 14 residues. Looked up from germline, CDR1 is MGHRA and CDR2 is YSYEKL. CDR3 nucleotide sequence: TGCGCCAGCAGCCTATCTAGCGGGACGTACGAGCAGTACTTC. Translating it yields CASSLSSGTYEQYF.

The chain employs TRBV16 and TRBJ1-4, with a tentative D call TRBD1 (6 bases). Germline V gives CDR1 KGHSY, CDR2 FQNENV. This CDR3 region has 14 residues. The V and J ends lost 4 bases and 5 bases respectively, with 11 bases between them. The CDR3 DNA reads as TGTGCCAGCAGCCGACAGGAACGGAATGAAAAACTGTTTTTT. Residues: CASSRQERNEKLFF. The whole variable domain, filled in from reference TRBV16 and TRBJ1-4, reads GEEVAQTPKHLVRGEGQKAKLYCAPIKGHSYVFWYQQVLKNEFKFLISFQNENVFDETGMPKERFSAKCLPNSPCSLEIQATKLEDSAVYFCASSRQERNEKLFFGSGTQLSVL.

The genes are TRBV12-5 and TRBJ2-7; 10 positions agree with TRBD1. The V gene's germline CDR1 is LGHNT and CDR2 FRNRAP. The CDR3 covers 15 residues. After removal of 8 bases from V and 0 bases from J, the junction contained 7 bases not matched to a gene. This chain's CDR3 is CASRVTGGASYEQYF. In DNA, the CDR3 is TGTGCTAGTAGGGTGACAGGGGGCGCCTCCTACGAGCAGTACTTC.

The rearrangement joins TRBV28 to TRBJ1-2, with 11 bases fitting TRBD1. V dropped 5 bases and J dropped 0; count of bases not matched to a gene: 5. There are 16 residues in the CDR3. Germline lookup yields CDR1 MDHEN and CDR2 SYDVKM. CDR3 bases: TGTGCCAGCAGTAGGGACAGGGGGAAAGCTAACTATGGCTACACCTTC. Encoded protein: CASSRDRGKANYGYTF.

V gene TRBV28 combines with J gene TRBJ1-4; D uncertain. CDR3 length equals 15 residues. V lost 10 bases to trimming and J lost 8 bases, with 23 bases between them. The V gene's germline CDR1 is MDHEN and CDR2 SYDVKM. CDR3 loop: CATLSPGLPGEKLFF. The CDR3 nucleotides read TGTGCCACCTTGTCGCCTGGCCTCCCGGGAGAAAAACTGTTTTTT.

This chain joins TRBV5-6 and TRBJ2-7; no reliable D call. Deletions cut 2 bases from V and 3 bases from J, with 9 bases between. The CDR3 is made up of 13 amino acids. The germline gives CDR1 SGHDT, CDR2 YYEEEE. CDR3 bases: TGTGCCAGCAGCTTTTTCCAGATCTACGAGCAGTACTTC. It encodes CASSFFQIYEQYF.

The chain uses TRBV7-2 and TRBJ1-3; TRBD1 matches at 7 bases. The J segment lost 0 bases and the V segment lost 5 bases, leaving 4 bases of the junction unmatched. The CDR3 length is 15 residues. Germline lookup yields CDR1 SGHTA and CDR2 FQGNSA. The CDR3 loop is CASSPGTVSGNTIYF. The CDR3 DNA reads TGTGCCAGCAGCCCCGGGACAGTCTCTGGAAACACCATATATTTT.

The CDR3 DNA is TGCGCCAGCAGCTCCCAGGGTGGCGGGGGGGTCTACGAGCAGTACTTC. It is translated as CASSSQGGGGVYEQYF. The V and J genes are TRBV5-1 and TRBJ2-7; TRBD2 agrees at 9 bases. V shed 3 bases and J 3 bases; nucleotides not matched to a gene: 10. The CDR3 is made up of 16 amino acids. Per germline, CDR1 SGHRS and CDR2 YFSETQ.

This chain uses TRBV5-5 with TRBJ2-3; D may be TRBD1 (6 bases). Germline lookup yields CDR1 SGHKS and CDR2 YYEKEE (reference sequence). Trimming cost V 1 base and J 4 bases, with 10 bases left between them. The CDR3 has 14 amino acids. The DNA of the CDR3 is TGTGCCAGCAGCTTGAACAGGGCAGCAGATACGCAGTATTTT. This codes for CASSLNRAADTQYF.

The chain combines TRBV29-1 with TRBJ2-1, with 11 nucleotides matching TRBD1. V lost 5 bases, J lost 8 bases, and 2 bases stayed unmatched. Per the germline V gene, CDR1 is SQVTM and CDR2 is ANQGSEA. The CDR3 is 12 amino acids. The CDR3 bases are TGCAGCGTTCGGACAGGGGGCGATGAGCAGTTCTTC. Its translation: CSVRTGGDEQFF.

This chain uses TRBV11-2 with TRBJ2-7, with a weak D call TRBD1 (5 bases). The CDR3 is made up of 12 amino acids. With 0 bases removed from V and 13 bases from J, the gap between germline ends came to 13 bases. The germline V gene has CDR1 SGHAT and CDR2 FQNNGV. CDR3 nucleotide sequence: TGTGCCAGCAGCTTAGATAGGGGTGCCCCCTACTTC. The encoded protein is CASSLDRGAPYF. The complete variable domain, with remaining parts taken from reference TRBV11-2 and TRBJ2-7, reads EAGVAQSPRYKIIEKRQSVAFWCNPISGHATLYWYQQILGQGPKLLIQFQNNGVVDDSQLPKDRFSAERLKGVDSTLKIQPAKLEDSAVYLCASSLDRGAPYFGPGTRLTVT.

The chain couples TRBV27 to TRBJ2-7; tentatively, D is TRBD2 (6 bases). Trimming shortened V by 6 bases and J by 6 bases, and 15 bases separated the two germline ends. The CDR3 runs 13 residues. CDR1 MNHEY and CDR2 SMNVEV come from the germline V gene (reference sequence). CDR3 bases: TGTGCCAGCAGCCTAGCGACGGGGCTCGAGCAGTACTTC. This gives the protein CASSLATGLEQYF.